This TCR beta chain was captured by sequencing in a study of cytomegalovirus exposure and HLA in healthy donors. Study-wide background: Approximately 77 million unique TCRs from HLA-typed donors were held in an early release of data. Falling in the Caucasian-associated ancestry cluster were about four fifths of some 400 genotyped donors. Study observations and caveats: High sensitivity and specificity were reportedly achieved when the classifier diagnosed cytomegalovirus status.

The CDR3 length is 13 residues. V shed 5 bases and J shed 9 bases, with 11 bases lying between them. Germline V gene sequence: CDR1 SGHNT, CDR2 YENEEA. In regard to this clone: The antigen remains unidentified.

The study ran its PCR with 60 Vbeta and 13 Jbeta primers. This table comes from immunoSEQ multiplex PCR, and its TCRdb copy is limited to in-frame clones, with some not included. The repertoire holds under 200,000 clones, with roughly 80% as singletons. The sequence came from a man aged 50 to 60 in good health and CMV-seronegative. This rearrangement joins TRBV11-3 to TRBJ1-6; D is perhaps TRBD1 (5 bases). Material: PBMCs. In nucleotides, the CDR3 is TGTGCCAGCAGCCCGGGGGGGGGTTCACCCCTCCACTTT. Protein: CASSPGGGSPLHF.